This T cell receptor (beta chain) emerged from a study of blood T cell repertoires in COVID-19. V lost 4 bases and J lost 7, with 9 bases in between. This CDR3 is built from 12 residues. This clone appeared a single time. Produced via immunoSEQ multiplex PCR; TCRdb's table is partial and in-frame only. This table holds about 190,000 clones, more than 85% found once. Sequencing input: PBMCs or T cells enriched from blood (not recorded which). This clonotype was obtained from a woman in her forties in a cohort exposed to, infected with or recovered from COVID-19 (not recorded which). The chain has TRBV12-3 or TRBV12-4 and TRBJ2-3, with unresolved D. DNA of the CDR3: TGTGCCAGCAGTTCTAATGAATATACGCAGTATTTT. This gives the protein CASSSNEYTQYF.